The sequence of this T cell receptor (beta chain) was determined in a study of T cell repertoires in cytomegalovirus infection. Germline V gene data show CDR1 as MGHRA and CDR2 as YSYEKL. The CDR3 length is 17 residues. Trimming left V 0 bases short and J 1 base short, with 15 bases between. Each CDR3 protein is one row after TCRdb ran MiXCR on the reads. The repertoire consists of 700,000 to 850,000 distinct CDR3 sequences, with approximately 32% occurring once and the leading ten covering roughly an eighth. Worth noting for this clonotype: Its antigen is unidentified.

V is TRBV4-1 and J is TRBJ2-5; D is possibly TRBD2 (6 bases). The starting material was cultured CD8+ T cells from PBMCs, obtained from culture after CMV antigen stimulation. This receptor was obtained from a human donor in good health (CMV status not recorded). Some clones in this sample may be carry-over from other donors' samples. The CDR3 reads CASSQDRRREAQETQYF. The CDR3 bases are TGCGCCAGCAGCCAAGATCGAAGGAGGGAGGCCCAAGAGACCCAGTACTTC.